A single sample gave rise to the 8 T cell receptor beta chains below, sequenced in a study of T-cell reconstitution after alpha-beta-depleted transplantation in children (dated by TCRdb to about 2016). Receptor libraries were prepared by PCR. The sequencing machine was an Illumina HiSeq 2500. To normalize quantification of the TCRbeta repertoire, the TCR libraries were built with molecular barcoding that relied on unique molecular identifiers. The raw public reads went through TCRdb reprocessing: fastp at Q25, MiXCR clone calling, in-frame beta chains kept. Every CDR3 protein is listed once, alongside the most common genes and DNA of its rows. The sample table shows about 91,000 distinct CDR3 sequences, and roughly 8% are seen once. The ten largest clonotypes hold approximately 6.6% of the sample. The sequenced sample was PBMCs from the stem cell graft donor, obtained from the stem cell graft. Every receptor here comes from a human donor who donated a stem cell graft to a child with congenital amegakaryocytic thrombocytopenia.

This clonotype has ten or more counts. This rearrangement joins TRBV5-6 to TRBJ2-7; tentatively, D is TRBD2 (6 bases). The V and J ends lost 2 bases and 0 bases respectively, with 9 bases between them. The CDR3 totals 14 residues. CDR1 SGHDT and CDR2 YYEEEE come from the germline V gene. CDR3 protein: CASSFGGSSYEQYF. CDR3 sequence (DNA): TGTGCCAGCAGCTTTGGGGGGAGCTCCTACGAGCAGTACTTC.

This clonotype occurred many times. This chain joins TRBV7-8 and TRBJ2-3; D is possibly TRBD2 (5 bases). Germline V gene sequence: CDR1 SGHVS, CDR2 FQNEAQ. V was shortened by 5 bases and J by 2 bases, with 11 bases between the two germline ends. This CDR3 contains 14 residues. The CDR3 sequence: CASSPLDFTDTQYF. In nucleotides, the CDR3 is TGTGCCAGCAGCCCACTAGATTTCACAGATACGCAGTATTTT.

At least ten counts were recorded for this clonotype. The chain has TRBV27 and TRBJ1-2; D might be TRBD1 (6 bases). Germline loops: CDR1 MNHEY, CDR2 SMNVEV (reference sequence). V lost 3 bases, J lost 4 bases, and 30 bases lay in between. The CDR3 is made up of 20 amino acids. Here the CDR3 reads CASSFVSMTTGTNWSYGYTF. The CDR3, as DNA: TGTGCCAGCAGTTTCGTTTCTATGACGACAGGCACTAATTGGTCCTATGGCTACACCTTC.

This clonotype was seen ten or more times. The V and J genes are TRBV15 and TRBJ1-2; TRBD1 matches at 11 bases. CDR3 length: 14 amino acids. The ends lost 3 bases at V and 6 bases at J; junction bases unmatched: 3. Germline lookup yields CDR1 LNHNV and CDR2 YYDKDF (reference sequence). This CDR3 is CATSRDRGQDGYTF. The CDR3 DNA follows: TGTGCCACCAGCAGGGACAGGGGGCAGGATGGCTACACCTTC.

In this sample, this clonotype turned up a few times. The chain links TRBV12-3 or TRBV12-4 to TRBJ2-6; 7 bases align to TRBD1. CDR3 length equals 16 residues. With 4 bases clipped from V and 1 base from J, the junction kept 4 bases outside the gene matches. The CDR3 region is CASSSAGGSGANVLTF. The DNA for the CDR3 is TGTGCCAGCAGTTCAGCAGGGGGTTCTGGGGCCAACGTCCTGACTTTC.

This clonotype appeared once. V usage is TRBV30 and J usage is TRBJ2-4, with 10 bases identical to TRBD2. V was clipped by 6 bases and J by 3 bases; unmatched bases: 8. The CDR3 consists of 15 residues. Germline assignment: CDR1 GTSNPN and CDR2 SVGIG (reference sequence). CDR3 in amino acids: CACILAGDVKNIQYF. The CDR3 DNA is TGTGCCTGCATCCTAGCGGGGGATGTCAAAAACATTCAGTACTTC.

This clonotype was seen repeatedly, ten times or more. The genes are TRBV5-1 and TRBJ1-1; 7 positions match TRBD1. The length of the CDR3 is 15 residues. The germline V gene has CDR1 SGHRS and CDR2 YFSETQ. With 4 bases clipped from V and 3 bases from J, the junction kept 9 bases outside the gene matches. CDR3 residues: CASSLSAGGDTEAFF. In DNA, the CDR3 is TGCGCCAGCAGCCTGTCGGCAGGGGGGGACACTGAAGCTTTCTTT.

This clonotype appeared a few times. This chain links TRBV7-6 with TRBJ2-7; possibly TRBD1 for D (5 bases). This CDR3 is 11 amino acids long. CDR1 and CDR2 (germline): SGHVS, FNYEAQ. V was clipped by 5 bases and J by 4 bases, with 6 bases between them. The CDR3 DNA reads as TGTGCCAGCAGCAACAGGTACGAGCAGTACTTC. Residues: CASSNRYEQYF.